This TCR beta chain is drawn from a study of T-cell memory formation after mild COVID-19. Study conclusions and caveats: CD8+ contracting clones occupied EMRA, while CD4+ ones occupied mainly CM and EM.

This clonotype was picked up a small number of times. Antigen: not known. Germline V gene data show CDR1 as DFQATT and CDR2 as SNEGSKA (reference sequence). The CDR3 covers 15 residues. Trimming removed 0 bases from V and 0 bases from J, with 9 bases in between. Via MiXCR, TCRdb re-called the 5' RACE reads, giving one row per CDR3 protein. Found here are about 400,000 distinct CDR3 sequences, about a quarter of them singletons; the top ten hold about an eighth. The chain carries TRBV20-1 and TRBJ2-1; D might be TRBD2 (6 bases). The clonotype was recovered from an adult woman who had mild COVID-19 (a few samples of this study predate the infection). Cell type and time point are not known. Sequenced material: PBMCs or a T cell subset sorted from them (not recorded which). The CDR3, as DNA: TGCAGTGCTAGAGATCCGGGGGTCTCCTACAATGAGCAGTTCTTC. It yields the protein CSARDPGVSYNEQFF.